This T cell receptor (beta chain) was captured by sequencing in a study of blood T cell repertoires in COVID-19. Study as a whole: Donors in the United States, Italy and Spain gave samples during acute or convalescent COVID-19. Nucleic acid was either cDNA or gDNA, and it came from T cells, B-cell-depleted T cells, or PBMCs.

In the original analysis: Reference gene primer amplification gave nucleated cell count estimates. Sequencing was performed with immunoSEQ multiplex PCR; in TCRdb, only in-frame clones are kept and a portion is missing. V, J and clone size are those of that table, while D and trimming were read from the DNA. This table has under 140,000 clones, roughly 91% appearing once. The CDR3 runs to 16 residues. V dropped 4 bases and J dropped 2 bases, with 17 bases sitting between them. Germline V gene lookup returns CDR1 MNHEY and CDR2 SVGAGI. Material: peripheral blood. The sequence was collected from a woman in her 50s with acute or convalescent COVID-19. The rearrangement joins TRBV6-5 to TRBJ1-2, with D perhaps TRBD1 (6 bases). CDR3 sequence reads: CASSLGGRGENYGYTF. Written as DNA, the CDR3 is TGTGCCAGCAGTTTAGGCGGCAGGGGCGAGAACTATGGCTACACCTTC.